This TCR beta chain derives from a study of blood T cell repertoires in COVID-19. As handled by the study authors: Reference gene primer amplification yielded estimated nucleated cell counts. The protocol was immunoSEQ multiplex PCR, while the TCRdb copy is restricted to in-frame clones and leaves out a portion. V and J calls and clone size follow that table, whereas D and trimming were derived from the DNA. The sample consists of tens of thousands of clones, 70% to 90% of them appearing once. The CDR3 totals 16 residues. V lost 0 bases to trimming and J lost 1 base; unmatched junction nucleotides: 5. Germline-derived CDR1 and CDR2 are SGHRS and YFSETQ.

Sequenced material: peripheral blood. The source is a human donor in a cohort sampled during active COVID-19. The genes are TRBV5-1 and TRBJ2-3, with TRBD1 matching over 7 bases. The CDR3 sequence: CASSLAQGLGTDTQYF. The CDR3 DNA follows: TGCGCCAGCAGCTTGGCACAGGGGCTTGGCACAGATACGCAGTATTTT.